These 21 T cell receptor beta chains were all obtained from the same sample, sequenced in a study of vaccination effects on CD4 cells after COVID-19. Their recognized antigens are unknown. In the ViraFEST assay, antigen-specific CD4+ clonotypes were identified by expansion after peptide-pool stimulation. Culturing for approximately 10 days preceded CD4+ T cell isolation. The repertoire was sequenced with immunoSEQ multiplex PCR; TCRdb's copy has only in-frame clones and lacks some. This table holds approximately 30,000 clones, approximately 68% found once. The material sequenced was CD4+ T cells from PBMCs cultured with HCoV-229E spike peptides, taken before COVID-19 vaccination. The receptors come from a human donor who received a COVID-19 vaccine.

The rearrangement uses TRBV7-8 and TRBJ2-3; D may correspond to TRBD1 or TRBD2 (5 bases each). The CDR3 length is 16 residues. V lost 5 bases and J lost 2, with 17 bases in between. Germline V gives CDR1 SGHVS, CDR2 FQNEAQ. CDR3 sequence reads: CASSRGTKEPTDTQYF. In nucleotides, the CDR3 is TGTGCCAGCAGCCGAGGGACGAAGGAGCCCACAGATACGCAGTATTTT.

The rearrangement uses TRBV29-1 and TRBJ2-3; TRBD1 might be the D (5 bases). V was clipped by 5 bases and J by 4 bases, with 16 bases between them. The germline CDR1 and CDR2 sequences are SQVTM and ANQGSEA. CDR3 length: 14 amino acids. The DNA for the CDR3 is TGCAGCGTTACCCCGACGGCCAGGGCAGATACGCAGTATTTT. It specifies CSVTPTARADTQYF.

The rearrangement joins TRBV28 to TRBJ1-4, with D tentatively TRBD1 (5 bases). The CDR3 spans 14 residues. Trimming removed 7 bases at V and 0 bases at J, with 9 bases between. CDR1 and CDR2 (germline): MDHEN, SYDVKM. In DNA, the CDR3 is TGTGCCAGCACGGGGGATGCAACTAATGAAAAACTGTTTTTT. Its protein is CASTGDATNEKLFF. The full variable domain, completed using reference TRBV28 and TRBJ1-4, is DVKVTQSSRYLVKRTGEKVFLECVQDMDHENMFWYRQDPGLGLRLIYFSYDVKMKEKGDIPEGYSVSREKKERFSLILESASTNQTSMYLCASTGDATNEKLFFGSGTQLSVL.

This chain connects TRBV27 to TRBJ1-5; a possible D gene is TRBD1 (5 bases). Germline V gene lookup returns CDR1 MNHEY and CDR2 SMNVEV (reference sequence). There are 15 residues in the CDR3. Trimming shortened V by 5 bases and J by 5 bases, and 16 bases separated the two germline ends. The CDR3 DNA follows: TGTGCCAGCAGTCCAGGGCCATCCGCCCATCAGCCCCAGCATTTT. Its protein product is CASSPGPSAHQPQHF.

The chain's CDR3 is CASSLGTRKNIQYF. Here the CDR3 DNA reads TGTGCCAGCAGCTTGGGGACCCGAAAAAACATTCAGTACTTC. The V and J genes are TRBV5-6 and TRBJ2-4; D ambiguous. Germline loops: CDR1 SGHDT, CDR2 YYEEEE. V was pared by 0 bases and J by 4 bases, with 8 bases between. The CDR3 contains 14 residues. The whole variable domain, remainder taken from reference TRBV5-6 and TRBJ2-4, is DAGVTQSPTHLIKTRGQQVTLRCSPKSGHDTVSWYQQALGQGPQFIFQYYEEEERQRGNFPDRFSGHQFPNYSSELNVNALLLGDSALYLCASSLGTRKNIQYFGAGTRLSVL.

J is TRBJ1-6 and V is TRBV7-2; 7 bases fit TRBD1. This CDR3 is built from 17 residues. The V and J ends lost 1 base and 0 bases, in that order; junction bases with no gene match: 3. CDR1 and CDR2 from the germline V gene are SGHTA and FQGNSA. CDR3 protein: CASSLGRGSSYNSPLHF. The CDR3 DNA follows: TGTGCCAGCAGCTTAGGCAGGGGGAGCTCCTATAATTCACCCCTCCACTTT.

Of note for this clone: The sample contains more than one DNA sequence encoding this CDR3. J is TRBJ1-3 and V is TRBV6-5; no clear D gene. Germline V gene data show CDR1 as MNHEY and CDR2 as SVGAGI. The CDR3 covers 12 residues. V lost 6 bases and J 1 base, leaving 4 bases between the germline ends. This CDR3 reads CASRGSGNTIYF. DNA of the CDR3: TGTGCCAGCAGAGGGTCTGGAAACACCATATATTTT.

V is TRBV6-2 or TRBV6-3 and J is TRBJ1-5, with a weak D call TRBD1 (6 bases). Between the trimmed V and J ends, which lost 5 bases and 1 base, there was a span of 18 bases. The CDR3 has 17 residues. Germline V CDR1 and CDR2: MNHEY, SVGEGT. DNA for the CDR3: TGTGCCAGCAGTCCCCGTTGGGGACAAAAGAGCAATCAGCCCCAGCATTTT. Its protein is CASSPRWGQKSNQPQHF.

The CDR3 region is CASKDRDGGSYEQYF. The CDR3 DNA reads as TGTGCCAGCAAGGACCGGGACGGCGGATCCTACGAGCAGTACTTC. J is TRBJ2-7 and V is TRBV6-4, with D perhaps TRBD1 or TRBD2 (5 bases each). Trimming left V 7 bases short and J 1 base short, with 17 bases between. Germline V gives CDR1 MRHNA, CDR2 SNTAGT. This CDR3 has 15 amino acids.

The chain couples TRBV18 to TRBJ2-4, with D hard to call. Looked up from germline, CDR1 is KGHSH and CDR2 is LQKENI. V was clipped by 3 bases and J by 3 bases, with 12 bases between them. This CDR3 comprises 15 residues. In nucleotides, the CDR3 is TGTGCCAGCTCACCGCCAAGAGCAGGCAAAAACATTCAGTACTTC. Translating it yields CASSPPRAGKNIQYF. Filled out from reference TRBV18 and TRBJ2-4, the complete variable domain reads NAGVMQNPRHLVRRRGQEARLRCSPMKGHSHVYWYRQLPEEGLKFMVYLQKENIIDESGMPKERFSAEFPKEGPSILRIQQVVRGDSAAYFCASSPPRAGKNIQYFGAGTRLSVL.

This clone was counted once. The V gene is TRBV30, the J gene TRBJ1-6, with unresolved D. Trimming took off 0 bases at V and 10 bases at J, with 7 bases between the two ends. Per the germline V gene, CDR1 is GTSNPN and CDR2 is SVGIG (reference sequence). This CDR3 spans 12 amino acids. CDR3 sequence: CAWSVLRSPLHF. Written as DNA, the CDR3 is TGTGCCTGGAGTGTACTCCGGTCACCCCTCCACTTT.

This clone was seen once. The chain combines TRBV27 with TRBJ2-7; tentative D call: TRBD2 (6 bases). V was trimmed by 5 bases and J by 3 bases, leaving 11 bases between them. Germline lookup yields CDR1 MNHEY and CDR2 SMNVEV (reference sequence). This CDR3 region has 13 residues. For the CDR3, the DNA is TGTGCCAGCAGTCCCCTGGGGGGCTACGAGCAGTACTTC. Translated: CASSPLGGYEQYF.

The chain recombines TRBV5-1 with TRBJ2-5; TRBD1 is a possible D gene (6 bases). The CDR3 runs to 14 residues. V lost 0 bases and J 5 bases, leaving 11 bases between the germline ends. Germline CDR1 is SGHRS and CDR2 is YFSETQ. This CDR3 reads CASSLDRVGETQYF. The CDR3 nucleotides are TGCGCCAGCAGCTTGGACAGGGTAGGGGAGACCCAGTACTTC.

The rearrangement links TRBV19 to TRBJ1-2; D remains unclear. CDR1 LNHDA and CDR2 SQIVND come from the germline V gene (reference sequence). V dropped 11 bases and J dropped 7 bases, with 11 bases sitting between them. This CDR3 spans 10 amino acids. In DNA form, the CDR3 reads TGTGCCTCTTTGCATCGTGGCTACACCTTC. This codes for CASLHRGYTF.

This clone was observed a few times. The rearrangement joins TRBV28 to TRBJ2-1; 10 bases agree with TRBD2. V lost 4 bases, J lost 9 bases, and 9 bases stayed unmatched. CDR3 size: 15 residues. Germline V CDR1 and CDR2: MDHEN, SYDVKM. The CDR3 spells CASSWSSSGRAEQFF. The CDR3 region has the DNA TGTGCCAGCAGTTGGAGCTCTAGCGGGAGAGCTGAGCAGTTCTTC.

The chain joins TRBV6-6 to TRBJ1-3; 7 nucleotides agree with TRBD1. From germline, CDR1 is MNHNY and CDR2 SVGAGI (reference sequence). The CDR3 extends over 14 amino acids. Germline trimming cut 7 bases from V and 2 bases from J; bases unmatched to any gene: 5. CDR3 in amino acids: CASKKQGTGNTIYF. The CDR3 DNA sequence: TGTGCCAGCAAAAAACAGGGGACTGGAAACACCATATATTTT.

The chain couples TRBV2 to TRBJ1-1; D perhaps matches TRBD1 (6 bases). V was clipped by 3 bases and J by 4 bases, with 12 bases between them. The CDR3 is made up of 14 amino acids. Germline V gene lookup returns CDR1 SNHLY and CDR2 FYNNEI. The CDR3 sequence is CASSEGGEGTEAFF. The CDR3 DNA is TGTGCCAGCAGTGAGGGGGGCGAGGGCACTGAAGCTTTCTTT.

The CDR3 coding sequence is TGTGCCAGCAGCTTAAATGTTGACTACGAGCAGTACTTC. Translated, it gives CASSLNVDYEQYF. The chain links TRBV7-2 to TRBJ2-7; no firm D call. The CDR3 consists of 13 residues. Per germline, CDR1 SGHTA and CDR2 FQGNSA. V gave up 2 bases and J gave up 3 bases, with 8 bases separating them.

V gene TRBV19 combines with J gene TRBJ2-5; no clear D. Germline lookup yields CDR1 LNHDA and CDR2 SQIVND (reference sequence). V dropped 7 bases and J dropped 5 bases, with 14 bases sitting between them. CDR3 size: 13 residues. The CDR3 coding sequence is TGTGCCAGTAAGAACGGTCCCCAGGAGACCCAGTACTTC. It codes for CASKNGPQETQYF. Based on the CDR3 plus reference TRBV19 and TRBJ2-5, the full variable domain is DGGITQSPKYLFRKEGQNVTLSCEQNLNHDAMYWYRQDPGQGLRLIYYSQIVNDFQKGDIAEGYSVSREKKESFPLTVTSAQKNPTAFYLCASKNGPQETQYFGPGTRLLVL.

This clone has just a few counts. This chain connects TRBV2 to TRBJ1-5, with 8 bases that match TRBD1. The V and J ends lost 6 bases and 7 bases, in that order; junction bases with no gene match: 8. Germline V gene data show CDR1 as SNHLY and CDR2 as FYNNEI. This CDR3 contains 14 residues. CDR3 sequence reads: CASSRTGYMQPQHF. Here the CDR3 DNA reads TGTGCCAGCAGCCGGACAGGGTACATGCAGCCCCAGCATTTT.

CDR3 DNA: TGTGCCAGCTCACCACCGATTCGGGGTGGTAGTGACTATGGCTACACCTTC. The encoded protein is CASSPPIRGGSDYGYTF. The genes are TRBV18 and TRBJ1-2; D is unclear. Germline CDR1 reads KGHSH; CDR2 reads LQKENI. The CDR3 sequence is 17 residues long. V was clipped by 0 bases and J by 3 bases, with 17 bases between them. The variable domain in full, completed from reference TRBV18 and TRBJ1-2, reads NAGVMQNPRHLVRRRGQEARLRCSPMKGHSHVYWYRQLPEEGLKFMVYLQKENIIDESGMPKERFSAEFPKEGPSILRIQQVVRGDSAAYFCASSPPIRGGSDYGYTFGSGTRLTVV.